This T cell receptor (beta chain) was identified in a study of T-cell reconstitution after alpha-beta-depleted transplantation in children. Preparation of the TCRbeta library used unique molecular identifiers. TCRdb analysed the PCR reads with MiXCR anew, one entry per CDR3 protein. The top ten clones hold less than 5% of a sample with hundreds of thousands of distinct CDR3 sequences, about 10% of them seen once. In this sample, this clonotype turned up a few times. CDR1 LGHDT and CDR2 YNNKEL come from the germline V gene (reference sequence). The trim removed 4 bases at V and 11 bases at J, leaving 11 bases unmatched. The CDR3 sequence is 14 residues long.

The sequence was collected from a human donor who donated a stem cell graft to a child with acute myeloid leukemia. The chain has TRBV3-1 and TRBJ1-2; TRBD1 matches 9 bases. Here the sequenced sample was PBMCs from the stem cell graft donor, taken from the stem cell graft. The CDR3 bases are TGTGCCAGCAGCCCTCTCCCGGGACAGGGCAGTTACACCTTC. It translates to CASSPLPGQGSYTF.